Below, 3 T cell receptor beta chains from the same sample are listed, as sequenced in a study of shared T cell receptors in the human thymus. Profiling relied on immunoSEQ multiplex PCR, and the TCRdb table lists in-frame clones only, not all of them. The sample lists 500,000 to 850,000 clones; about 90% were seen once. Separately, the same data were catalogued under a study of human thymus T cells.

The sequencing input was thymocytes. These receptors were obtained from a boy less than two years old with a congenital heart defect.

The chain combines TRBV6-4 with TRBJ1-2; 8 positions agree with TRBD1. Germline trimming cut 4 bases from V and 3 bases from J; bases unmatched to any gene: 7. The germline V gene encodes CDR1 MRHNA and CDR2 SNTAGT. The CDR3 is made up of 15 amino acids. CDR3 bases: TGTGCCAGCAGTGCCCGACCAGGGGGCGACTATGGCTACACCTTC. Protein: CASSARPGGDYGYTF.

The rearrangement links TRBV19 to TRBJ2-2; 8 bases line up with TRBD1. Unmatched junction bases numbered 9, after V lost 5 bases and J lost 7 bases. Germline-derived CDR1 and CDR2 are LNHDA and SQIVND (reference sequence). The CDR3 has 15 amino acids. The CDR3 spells CASSLRQGMRGELFF. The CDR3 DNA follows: TGTGCCAGTAGTCTGCGACAGGGGATGCGCGGGGAGCTGTTTTTT.

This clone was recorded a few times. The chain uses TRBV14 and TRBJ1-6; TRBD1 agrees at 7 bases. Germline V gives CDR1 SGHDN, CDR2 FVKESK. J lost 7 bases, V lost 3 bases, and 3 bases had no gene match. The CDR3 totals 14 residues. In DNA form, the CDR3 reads TGTGCCAGCAGCCAGGGACAGAAGAATTCACCCCTCCACTTT. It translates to CASSQGQKNSPLHF.